Following are 4 T cell receptor beta chains from one sample sequenced in a study of cytomegalovirus exposure and HLA in healthy donors. PCR involved 60 Vbeta and 13 Jbeta primers. Sequenced by immunoSEQ multiplex PCR; TCRdb stores in-frame clones only, minus some. The sample carries about 250,000 clones, about 93% recorded once. Sample: PBMCs. These receptors came from a girl aged 2-10 years in good health and CMV-seronegative.

V gene TRBV19 combines with J gene TRBJ1-5; 7 bases line up with TRBD1. With 3 bases clipped from V and 2 bases from J, the junction kept 4 bases outside the gene matches. CDR1 LNHDA and CDR2 SQIVND come from the germline V gene (reference sequence). The CDR3 runs to 15 residues. Written as DNA, the CDR3 is TGTGCCAGTAGTATGGGACAGATCCGCAATCAGCCCCAGCATTTT. Translation gives CASSMGQIRNQPQHF.

This chain uses TRBV9 with TRBJ1-2, with unresolved D. The CDR3 has 15 residues. Deletions cut 4 bases from V and 6 bases from J, with 19 bases between. Germline assignment: CDR1 SGDLS and CDR2 YYNGEE. The CDR3 coding sequence is TGTGCCAGCAGCCCTCGTCCCGAAGGGAGAGATGGCTACACCTTC. Translation gives CASSPRPEGRDGYTF. Variable domain in full (rest from reference TRBV9 and TRBJ1-2): DSGVTQTPKHLITATGQRVTLRCSPRSGDLSVYWYQQSLDQGLQFLIQYYNGEERAKGNILERFSAQQFPDLHSELNLSSLELGDSALYFCASSPRPEGRDGYTFGSGTRLTVV.

This sequence joins TRBV11-2 and TRBJ2-7, with D tentatively TRBD1 (5 bases). CDR3 length: 15 residues. Germline values: CDR1 SGHAT, CDR2 FQNNGV. V lost 1 base to trimming and J lost 5 bases, with 15 bases between them. For the CDR3, the DNA is TGTGCCAGCAGCTTAGCTAGACCAGGGTCCCACGAGCAGTACTTC. Encoded protein: CASSLARPGSHEQYF.

The CDR3 sequence is CASSFFQGRTYEQYF. The CDR3 DNA sequence: TGTGCCAGCAGCTTTTTCCAGGGCCGAACCTACGAGCAGTACTTC. The V and J genes are TRBV7-6 and TRBJ2-5, with D perhaps TRBD1 (5 bases). The DNA end favors TRBJ2-7, so the J call may be wrong. The CDR3 extends over 15 amino acids. The germline V gene has CDR1 SGHVS and CDR2 FNYEAQ.